This record covers a single TCR beta chain. Its antigen is not yet known. Within one base of it there is no much larger clone, and no base qualities were kept. For CDR1 and CDR2, the germline V gene (reference sequence) lists SEHNR and FQNEAQ. There are 15 amino acids in the CDR3, from cysteine to phenylalanine inclusive. The kept DNA is CDR3 alone, 45 bases in frame from the first base. V loses 1 base of germline sequence and J loses 2 bases, and the interval between the two ends is 12 bases. On a MiSeq, deep resolution sequencing aimed for a depth between 1 in 1 million and 1 in 200,000 T cells, with each clonotype covered roughly 10x on average. TCR beta libraries were generated with the immunoSEQ hsTCRB Kit. Regarding the original processing steps: The data were analyzed with ImmunoSEQ Analyzer and ImmunoSEQ Data Assistant, and V, D and J gene assignments followed IMGT definitions. Clonality, which ranges from 0 to 1, was calculated by subtracting the normalized Shannon entropy of productive rearrangement frequencies from one. Public clonotype analysis was restricted to overrepresented clonotypes comprising at least 0.05% of each patient's repertoire. More than ten repertoires from age-matched healthy donors, obtained from immuneACCESS, served as clonality controls. As stored in TCRdb, this immuneACCESS dataset retains in-frame rearrangements with V and J assigned. A fraction of the clones does not appear; measured against another copy, unresolved V genes explain less than half of the discrepancy, and the remainder lacks a known reason. V, J and clone size reflect that table, while D and trimming were determined from the DNA. The sample records 130,000 to 150,000 clones, 79% of which are singletons. The ten largest make up roughly 13% of the sample.

The sample's time point label is to be understood as: 12 months on ibrutinib. For TCR beta library preparation, 1.5 to 2.5 micrograms of genomic DNA were extracted from the cryopreserved PBMCs. High-throughput TCR beta sequencing was performed on longitudinal blood samples from CLL patients receiving ibrutinib monotherapy. The patients took part in an open-label, single-center phase 2 trial of ibrutinib monotherapy. This sample stems from a study of cytotoxic CD8 clonotypes in ibrutinib-treated CLL (dated by TCRdb to the early 2020s). Study-wide context: The cohort had about a dozen relapsed/refractory and 15 treatment-naive patients; approximately 17 were IGHV unmutated. Partial responses were observed in 24 patients and complete responses in 2; after a median follow-up of around 68 months, remission was maintained in about 15 patients and progression was observed in 12. Samples at response were collected after a median of 12 months of treatment, with a range of roughly 6 to 40 months. On average, each sample had 255,043 productive templates and tens of thousands of productive rearrangements. Longitudinal samples were available for about 30% of the roughly 90 trial participants. Cryopreserved peripheral blood mononuclear cells were obtained prior to treatment, at the time of response, and at either disease progression or sustained remission. Patients were still on ibrutinib when every remission and progressive disease sample was collected. Broad study findings and their caveats: Lymph node repertoires were not examined, and the timing of sampling was not matched between patients in sustained remission and those whose disease progressed. At baseline, clonality was higher than in age-matched healthy donors and showed a strong correlation with circulating CD8+ T-cell counts. Clonality increased at ibrutinib response, stayed stable in sustained remission, and fell back toward baseline at progression. Public clonotypes were rare and either contracted or stayed stable during treatment, and the rise in clonality at ibrutinib response reflected the expansion of private clonotypes.

This clonotype originated in a human donor with chronic lymphocytic leukemia. Sample: PBMCs, taken after 12 months of ibrutinib treatment. The chain is made from TRBV7-9 and TRBJ2-7, with a weak D call of TRBD1 (5 bases match). The CDR3 loop reads CASSLDQGNTYEQYF. The nucleotide sequence is TGTGCCAGCAGCTTAGATCAGGGAAACACCTACGAGCAGTACTTC.